The 32 T cell receptor beta chains presented below share a single source sample, sequenced in a study of blood T cell repertoires in COVID-19. Here immunoSEQ multiplex PCR was the method, and the copy in TCRdb shows in-frame clones only, minus some. The sample has 200,000 to 250,000 clones, over 75% seen once. The material sequenced was peripheral blood. These receptor sequences come from a man aged 25 to 45 who had recovered from COVID-19.

The chain employs TRBV7-7 and TRBJ2-5; D is uncertain. Trimming shortened V by 2 bases and J by 4 bases, and 14 bases separated the two germline ends. CDR3 length equals 15 residues. Per germline, CDR1 SSHAT and CDR2 FNYEAQ (reference sequence). This chain's CDR3 is CASSLTPSAPETQYF. The CDR3 bases are TGTGCCAGCAGCTTAACCCCCAGCGCCCCAGAGACCCAGTACTTC.

The chain employs TRBV7-8 and TRBJ2-1; TRBD2 matches 16 bases. The CDR3 has 17 amino acids. The J segment lost 9 bases and the V segment lost 5 bases, leaving 10 bases of the junction unmatched. CDR1 and CDR2 (germline): SGHVS, FQNEAQ. The CDR3 spells CASSRITGTSGGGEQFF. The CDR3 DNA reads as TGTGCCAGCAGCCGTATTACCGGGACTAGCGGGGGGGGTGAGCAGTTCTTC.

The gene calls are TRBV12-5 and TRBJ1-3, with TRBD1 as a possible D gene (5 bases). Germline V CDR1 and CDR2: LGHNT, FRNRAP. This CDR3 has 13 amino acids. V lost 4 bases and J 1 base, leaving 5 bases between the germline ends. The CDR3 DNA is TGTGCTAGTGGTTCAGGGTCTGGAAACACCATATATTTT. Translated: CASGSGSGNTIYF.

The V and J genes are TRBV5-1 and TRBJ2-1, with TRBD2 identical over 8 bases. The CDR3 runs 14 residues. Looked up from germline, CDR1 is SGHRS and CDR2 is YFSETQ. V dropped 4 bases and J dropped 7; count of bases not matched to a gene: 7. The CDR3: CASSKSGGTNEQFF. CDR3 bases: TGCGCCAGCAGCAAGAGCGGGGGAACTAATGAGCAGTTCTTC.

V is TRBV5-1 and J is TRBJ1-4; D is perhaps TRBD1 (6 bases). The V end lost 0 bases, the J end lost 5 bases, and 11 bases lay between the germline ends. Germline values: CDR1 SGHRS, CDR2 YFSETQ. The CDR3 totals 15 residues. CDR3 region: CASSLDYRVNEKLFF. Here the CDR3 DNA reads TGCGCCAGCAGCTTGGATTACAGGGTCAATGAAAAACTGTTTTTT.

The chain uses TRBV7-9 and TRBJ1-6; D perhaps matches TRBD1 (5 bases). V was trimmed by 6 bases and J by 10 bases, leaving 13 bases between them. The CDR3 totals 13 residues. Germline V CDR1 and CDR2: SEHNR, FQNEAQ (reference sequence). The DNA of the CDR3 is TGTGCCAGCAGTTCAGGGCCGGAATCACCCCTCCACTTT. Translation gives CASSSGPESPLHF.

This chain joins TRBV3-1 (or the pseudogene TRBV3-2) and TRBJ2-1; 9 bases are shared with TRBD2. CDR1 LGHDT and CDR2 YNNKEL come from the germline V gene (reference sequence). The CDR3 spans 16 residues. The junction had 14 bases not matched to a gene; V was cut back by 7 bases and J by 7 bases. In DNA, the CDR3 is TGTGCCAGCACCGACCCGGCGCTAGCGGGGAGGAATGAGCAGTTCTTC. Its protein is CASTDPALAGRNEQFF.

The genes are TRBV4-1 and TRBJ2-7, with D maybe TRBD1 (5 bases). From germline, CDR1 is MGHRA and CDR2 YSYEKL. The CDR3 spans 15 residues. The ends were cut back, 1 base at V and 5 bases at J, with 15 bases in the middle. The CDR3 nucleotides are TGCGCCAGCAGCCAAGGAGTTACTACCAGGGACGAGCAGTACTTC. The encoded protein is CASSQGVTTRDEQYF.

J is TRBJ1-2 and V is TRBV10-3, with TRBD1 identical over 7 bases. The germline V gene has CDR1 ENHRY and CDR2 SYGVKD. V shed 5 bases and J 8 bases; nucleotides not matched to a gene: 2. This CDR3 has 11 residues. This chain's CDR3 is CAISQGQGYTF. CDR3 DNA: TGTGCCATCAGTCAGGGACAGGGCTACACCTTC.

The gene calls are TRBV19 and TRBJ1-5; TRBD1 agrees at 7 bases. After removal of 1 base from V and 6 bases from J, the junction contained 6 bases not matched to a gene. In germline, CDR1 is LNHDA, CDR2 SQIVND (reference sequence). The CDR3 is made up of 15 amino acids. The CDR3 DNA is TGTGCCAGTAGTATAGGACAGGGTCCTGGTCAGCCCCAGCATTTT. This gives the protein CASSIGQGPGQPQHF.

This chain joins TRBV19 and TRBJ1-3; a weak D match, TRBD1 (5 bases). V lost 7 bases and J 1 base, leaving 17 bases between the germline ends. Per germline, CDR1 LNHDA and CDR2 SQIVND (reference sequence). CDR3 length equals 16 residues. This CDR3 reads CASNDPGLPSGNTIYF. The CDR3 coding sequence is TGTGCCAGTAACGACCCGGGACTGCCGTCTGGAAACACCATATATTTT.

The gene calls are TRBV5-1 and TRBJ1-1; 8 bases match TRBD1. Looked up from germline, CDR1 is SGHRS and CDR2 is YFSETQ. CDR3 length: 13 residues. Trimming cost V 1 base and J 6 bases; bases outside gene matches: 2. The CDR3 here is CASSLQGAAEAFF. DNA for the CDR3: TGCGCCAGCAGCTTGCAGGGGGCTGCTGAAGCTTTCTTT.

This chain links TRBV5-1 with TRBJ2-3, with TRBD2 identical over 8 bases. V gave up 3 bases and J gave up 9 bases; unmatched junction bases: 6. Germline V lookup: CDR1 SGHRS, CDR2 YFSETQ. CDR3 length equals 13 residues. CDR3 sequence reads: CASSSFSGDTQYF. CDR3 coding DNA: TGCGCCAGCAGCTCTTTTAGCGGGGACACGCAGTATTTT.

V is TRBV11-3 and J is TRBJ2-4; unclear D gene. The V and J ends lost 2 bases and 7 bases respectively, with 9 bases between them. CDR3 length: 13 residues. Germline V CDR1 and CDR2: SGHNT, YENEEA. CDR3 DNA sequence: TGTGCCAGCAGCTTAAATGAGGTTAACATTCAGTACTTC. This sequence encodes CASSLNEVNIQYF.

This clone has just one count. The chain combines TRBV27 with TRBJ2-7; TRBD1 might be the D (6 bases). V was cut by 0 bases and J by 4 bases, with 13 bases left in between. The CDR3 covers 15 residues. Per germline, CDR1 MNHEY and CDR2 SMNVEV (reference sequence). DNA for the CDR3: TGTGCCAGCAGTTTATCGGGGGCAGACTGGTACGAGCAGTACTTC. Its protein product is CASSLSGADWYEQYF.

This clone was counted only a few times. V gene TRBV4-1 combines with J gene TRBJ1-2; the D gene is possibly TRBD1 (5 bases). Germline values: CDR1 MGHRA, CDR2 YSYEKL. V was shortened by 1 base and J by 4 bases, with 13 bases between the two germline ends. The CDR3 extends over 15 amino acids. The CDR3 DNA sequence: TGCGCCAGCAGCCAAGTTTCAGGGTATGGCTATGGCTACACCTTC. Translation: CASSQVSGYGYGYTF.

The CDR3 spells CASREPGQGYEQYF. Written as DNA, the CDR3 is TGTGCCAGCAGGGAGCCGGGACAGGGATACGAGCAGTACTTC. The V call is TRBV6-6, the J call TRBJ2-7; TRBD1 agrees at 9 bases. The junction had 7 bases not matched to a gene; V was cut back by 6 bases and J by 4 bases. Per germline, CDR1 MNHNY and CDR2 SVGAGI (reference sequence). The CDR3 sequence is 14 residues long.

The V and J genes are TRBV12-5 and TRBJ2-5, with 12 bases that match TRBD1. This CDR3 has 18 residues. The V segment lost 4 bases and the J segment 3 bases; nucleotides outside the gene matches: 12. Germline V gives CDR1 LGHNT, CDR2 FRNRAP. CDR3 region: CASGSYSGTGGLEETQYF. Written as DNA, the CDR3 is TGTGCTAGTGGTTCCTATTCCGGGACAGGGGGCTTAGAAGAGACCCAGTACTTC.

J is TRBJ2-5 and V is TRBV2; 7 positions agree with TRBD1. V gave up 5 bases and J gave up 5 bases; unmatched junction bases: 5. The germline gives CDR1 SNHLY, CDR2 FYNNEI. The CDR3 has 13 residues. CDR3 DNA: TGTGCCAGCAGTAAAGGGGGCGAGGAGACCCAGTACTTC. Protein: CASSKGGEETQYF.

J is TRBJ1-5 and V is TRBV19; maybe TRBD1 (5 bases). Germline loops: CDR1 LNHDA, CDR2 SQIVND (reference sequence). V lost 3 bases, J lost 6 bases, and 9 bases lay in between. This CDR3 comprises 13 residues. The CDR3 DNA sequence: TGTGCCAGTAGTATGGCGGGACGTCAGCCCCAGCATTTT. Its protein product is CASSMAGRQPQHF.

This rearrangement joins TRBV5-8 to TRBJ1-5, with 10 positions matching TRBD1. Germline CDR1 SGHTS, CDR2 YDEGEE. CDR3 size: 16 residues. V shed 3 bases, J shed 4 bases, and the junction held 7 bases outside the gene matches. CDR3 in amino acids: CASSSPRTGGNQPQHF. The CDR3 DNA is TGTGCCAGCAGCTCACCAAGGACAGGGGGTAATCAGCCCCAGCATTTT.

This sequence joins TRBV15 and TRBJ2-3; 9 bases are a match to TRBD2. J gave up 8 bases and V 1 base, and 1 base lay outside the gene matches. Germline-derived CDR1 and CDR2 are LNHNV and YYDKDF (reference sequence). This CDR3 spans 13 amino acids. DNA of the CDR3: TGTGCCACCAGCAGAGCTAGCGGGGTTACGCAGTATTTT. It yields the protein CATSRASGVTQYF.

This clone was observed a single time. CDR3 in amino acids: CASSQEGGRGADTQYF. In DNA, the CDR3 is TGCGCCAGCAGCCAAGAAGGTGGTAGAGGCGCAGATACGCAGTATTTT. The chain is built from TRBV4-1 and TRBJ2-3, with unresolved D. Trimming stripped 0 bases from V and 4 bases from J, with 14 bases between. CDR1 is MGHRA, CDR2 YSYEKL, per germline. The CDR3 runs 16 residues.

This chain joins TRBV19 and TRBJ1-4; D perhaps matches TRBD1 (5 bases). The CDR3 sequence is 16 residues long. Trimming cost V 5 bases and J 4 bases, with 17 bases left between them. Germline loops: CDR1 LNHDA, CDR2 SQIVND (reference sequence). The CDR3 DNA reads TGTGCCAGTAGTTTCGACCCAGGGTCCGGTAATGAAAAACTGTTTTTT. Protein: CASSFDPGSGNEKLFF.

This clone was recorded a few times. In nucleotides, the CDR3 is TGTGCCAGCAGTTACTCGCCAGGGGAAGGTTTCGATACGCAGTATTTT. This translates into CASSYSPGEGFDTQYF. The chain employs TRBV6-2 or TRBV6-3 and TRBJ2-3; a possible D gene is TRBD1 (6 bases). CDR1 is MNHEY and CDR2 is SVGEGT in the germline V gene. This CDR3 region has 16 residues. Trimming stripped 0 bases from V and 6 bases from J, with 16 bases between.

V usage is TRBV12-3 or TRBV12-4 and J usage is TRBJ1-2; D may be TRBD1 (5 bases). V gave up 5 bases and J gave up 5 bases, with 9 bases separating them. The CDR3 has 12 residues. The chain's CDR3 is CASSDQGYGYTF. Here the CDR3 DNA reads TGTGCCAGCAGTGACCAGGGTTATGGCTACACCTTC.

CDR3 sequence: CASSKGGQRNTEAFF. DNA for the CDR3: TGTGCCAGTAGTAAAGGGGGACAGAGGAACACTGAAGCTTTCTTT. The rearrangement links TRBV19 to TRBJ1-1; TRBD1 matches 7 bases. Germline trimming cut 4 bases from V and 1 base from J; bases unmatched to any gene: 6. CDR1 is LNHDA and CDR2 is SQIVND in the germline V gene (reference sequence). This CDR3 is 15 amino acids long.

The chain carries TRBV10-3 and TRBJ1-2; the match to TRBD1 covers 9 bases. Germline V CDR1 and CDR2: ENHRY, SYGVKD. V lost 9 bases and J lost 5; bases outside the gene matches: 7. The length of the CDR3 is 13 residues. As DNA, the CDR3 is TGTGCCATTACCCTGGGACAGGGATATGGCTACACCTTC. Translating it yields CAITLGQGYGYTF.

This chain joins TRBV18 and TRBJ2-1, with a weak D call TRBD1 (5 bases). The V end was cut by 4 bases, the J end by 2 bases, with 21 bases between. CDR1 and CDR2 (germline): KGHSH, LQKENI. The CDR3 covers 18 residues. DNA for the CDR3: TGTGCCAGCTCACTCACTGTATATAGGGGAAAACCCTACAATGAGCAGTTCTTC. It encodes CASSLTVYRGKPYNEQFF.

This clone was observed once. V is TRBV6-6 and J is TRBJ2-4; tentatively, D is TRBD2 (5 bases). Germline V gene data show CDR1 as MNHNY and CDR2 as SVGAGI (reference sequence). The V gene lost 7 bases and the J gene lost 5 bases, with 18 bases spanning the gap. The CDR3 loop spans 15 amino acids. CDR3 DNA sequence: TGTGCCAGCACCGAACCGGCAAACGGGGAAAACATTCAGTACTTC. The encoded protein is CASTEPANGENIQYF.

The rearrangement joins TRBV6-5 to TRBJ1-2, with D possibly matching TRBD1 (6 bases). The CDR3 is 14 residues long. V was pared by 4 bases and J by 1 base, with 10 bases between. CDR1 MNHEY and CDR2 SVGAGI come from the germline V gene. Written as DNA, the CDR3 is TGTGCCAGCAGTTTAGGGGGGGATAACTATGGCTACACCTTC. This codes for CASSLGGDNYGYTF.

This chain joins TRBV28 and TRBJ1-1; 10 nucleotides line up with TRBD1. The length of the CDR3 is 14 residues. Germline V lookup: CDR1 MDHEN, CDR2 SYDVKM. V lost 7 bases and J lost 4; bases outside the gene matches: 6. CDR3 nucleotide sequence: TGTGCCAGCATGACAGGGGGCGAGGTCACTGAAGCTTTCTTT. The encoded protein is CASMTGGEVTEAFF.